A single T cell receptor beta chain is shown here with its context. Its matching antigen is unknown. The data belong to a study of post-analysis software for immune sequencing data. Carried by the TCR beta cDNA libraries were unique molecular identifiers. TCRdb re-called the PCR reads through MiXCR, storing one row per CDR3 protein. Of roughly 870,000 distinct CDR3 sequences in the sample, under 70% were seen once. Whole-study findings and limits: Five or six TRBV segments appeared more often in patients than in controls, and TRBV5-6, TRBV5-1 and TRBV20-1 were among these.

Germline lookup yields CDR1 SQVTM and CDR2 ANQGSEA. This CDR3 is built from 14 residues. V lost 7 bases to trimming and J lost 1 base; unmatched junction nucleotides: 9. The TCR was taken from a girl aged 10 to 17 with multiple sclerosis. The sample consisted of blood. V usage is TRBV29-1 and J usage is TRBJ1-1; 7 positions match TRBD1. The CDR3 nucleotides read TGCAGCGCCCTAAACAGGGGCTGGAACACTGAAGCTTTCTTT. Translated: CSALNRGWNTEAFF.